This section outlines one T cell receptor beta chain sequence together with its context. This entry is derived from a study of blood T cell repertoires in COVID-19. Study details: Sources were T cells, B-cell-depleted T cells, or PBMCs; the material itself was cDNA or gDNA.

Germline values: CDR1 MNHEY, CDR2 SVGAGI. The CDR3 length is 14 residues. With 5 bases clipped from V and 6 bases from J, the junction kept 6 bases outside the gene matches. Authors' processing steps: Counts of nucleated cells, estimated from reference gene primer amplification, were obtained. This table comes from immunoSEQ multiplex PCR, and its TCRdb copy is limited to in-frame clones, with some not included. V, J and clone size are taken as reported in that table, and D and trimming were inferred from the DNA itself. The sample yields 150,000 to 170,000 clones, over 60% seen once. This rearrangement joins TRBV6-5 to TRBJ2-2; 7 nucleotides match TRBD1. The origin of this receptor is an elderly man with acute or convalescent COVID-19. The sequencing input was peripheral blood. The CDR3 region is CASSPPTGAGELFF. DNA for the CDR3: TGTGCCAGCAGTCCACCCACAGGGGCCGGGGAGCTGTTTTTT.